This T cell receptor (beta chain) was found in a study of shared clonotypes between healthy human individuals. Overall study: Those who served as donors were a couple of women and a few men between the ages of 18 and 49. Study-level findings and limits: The low donor count limited represented genetic and exposure-history diversity.

A remark on this clone: As yet, its antigen is unknown.

V gave up 7 bases and J gave up 0 bases, with 9 bases separating them. The length of the CDR3 is 14 residues. The germline V gene encodes CDR1 SGHAT and CDR2 FQNNGV. The method was immunoSEQ multiplex PCR; TCRdb's version includes in-frame clones alone and lacks a portion of them. This sample has roughly 480,000 clones, with 79% found just once. Sequenced material: PBMCs. The chain links TRBV11-2 to TRBJ2-2, with a weak D call TRBD2 (5 bases). This receptor was identified in a woman in her 40s in good health. Some clones in this sample may be carry-over from other donors' samples. In nucleotides, the CDR3 is TGTGCCAGCACCCCGACTACGAACACCGGGGAGCTGTTTTTT. This codes for CASTPTTNTGELFF.